This entry concerns a single T cell receptor beta chain. What it binds is unknown. The sample comes from a study of CD4 T cells in relation to SARS-CoV-2 and coronaviruses. Clones were sequenced by immunoSEQ multiplex PCR, and TCRdb holds only the in-frame ones, with some missing. The data contain about 21,000 clones, around four fifths of them singletons. CDR3 size: 15 residues. The germline V gene has CDR1 SGHTA and CDR2 FQGTGA. V lost 0 bases to trimming and J lost 0 bases, with 6 bases between them. Unexposed donor CD4+ T cells date from about 2011-2018, before the COVID-19 pandemic. Isolation of CD4+ T cells took place after less than twelve days in culture.

This rearrangement joins TRBV7-3 to TRBJ2-1; D unclear. The clonotype comes from a human donor in good health. Sample: CD4+ T cells from PBMCs, cultured in vitro. The CDR3 region is CASSLTASSYNEQFF. CDR3 nucleotides: TGTGCCAGCAGCTTAACGGCGAGCTCCTACAATGAGCAGTTCTTC.